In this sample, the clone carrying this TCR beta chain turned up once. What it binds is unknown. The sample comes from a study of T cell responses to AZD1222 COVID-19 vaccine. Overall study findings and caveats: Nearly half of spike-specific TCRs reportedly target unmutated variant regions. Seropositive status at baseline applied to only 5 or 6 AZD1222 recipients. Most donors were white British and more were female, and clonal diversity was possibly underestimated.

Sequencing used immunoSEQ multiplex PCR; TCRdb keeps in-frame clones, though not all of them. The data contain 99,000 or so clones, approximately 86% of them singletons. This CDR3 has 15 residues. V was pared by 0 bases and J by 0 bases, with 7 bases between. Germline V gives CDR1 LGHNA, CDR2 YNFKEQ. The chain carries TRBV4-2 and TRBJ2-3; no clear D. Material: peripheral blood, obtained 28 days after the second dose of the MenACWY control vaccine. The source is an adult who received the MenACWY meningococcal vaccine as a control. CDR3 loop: CASSQDLTSTDTQYF. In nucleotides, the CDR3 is TGTGCCAGCAGCCAAGATCTGACTAGCACAGATACGCAGTATTTT.